This T cell receptor (beta chain) was documented in a study of Graves' ophthalmopathy and Graves' hyperthyroidism. Findings and limits, study-wide: Detected in blood as well were most expanded thyroid clonotypes with frequency above 0.001.

The CDR3 totals 16 residues. From germline, CDR1 is SGHDN and CDR2 FVKESK. J lost 4 bases, V lost 4 bases, and 9 bases had no gene match. RNA transcripts served as template for amplifying TCR beta CDR3 sequences. First-round RT-PCR used HTBI primers; second-round multiplex PCR followed. MiXCR was run by TCRdb on the multiplex PCR reads, yielding one entry per CDR3 protein. The top ten clones hold about 40% of a sample with approximately 700,000 distinct CDR3 sequences, 40% of them seen once. This clonotype was observed a few times. Its specificity is not known. Moderate-to-severe activity, CAS ≥3, NOSPECS ≥4 and duration under 3 months were recorded for donors with ophthalmopathy.

The source material was peripheral blood. This clonotype originated in an adult man with Graves' ophthalmopathy. The chain uses TRBV14 and TRBJ1-4, with TRBD1 matching over 7 bases. The CDR3 sequence: CASSPSQGGLNEKLFF. The CDR3 region has the DNA TGTGCCAGCAGCCCATCCCAGGGGGGACTTAATGAAAAACTGTTTTTT.